Listed below are T cell receptor beta chains from one sample, sequenced in a study of monozygotic twins with inflammatory bowel disease. TCRdb re-analyzed the 5' RACE reads; it lists each CDR3 protein once, without DNA. This sample's table has more than 350,000 distinct CDR3 sequences. The sequencing input was blood. The receptors were gathered from a human donor with ulcerative colitis or Crohn's disease, or a healthy co-twin of an affected twin (not recorded which). Each CDR3 is given with its conserved first and last residue.

TRBV5-1	TRBJ2-5	CASSSLGTGQETQYF
TRBV7-2	TRBJ2-3	CASSPGTSGSRGYF
TRBV28	TRBJ1-1	CASRLYENTEAFF
TRBV10-3	TRBJ2-7	CAISDGTPSSYEQYF
TRBV14	TRBJ2-3	CASSQRWDNRTDTQYF
TRBV11-2	TRBJ2-1	CASSLTSGAYNEQFF
TRBV5-1	TRBJ2-1	CASSLNLAAGQQFF
TRBV7-8	TRBJ2-1	CASSIAPGSSEQFF
TRBV5-1	TRBJ2-1	CASSLTGRQFF
TRBV4-3	TRBJ2-1	CASSQDSSGRRAFF
TRBV12-3/TRBV12-4	TRBJ1-5	CASSLQGRNQPQHF
TRBV3-1	TRBJ1-1	CARLRGRNTEAFF
TRBV6-2/TRBV6-3	TRBJ1-4	CASRFGPAEKLFF
TRBV6-1	TRBJ1-2	CASTEGGTGDLYGYTF
TRBV20-1	TRBJ2-3	CSARDRIRNTDTQYF
TRBV5-5	TRBJ1-1	CASSLEGLSTEAFF
TRBV7-9	TRBJ1-6	CASSPEVSPLHF
TRBV20-1	TRBJ1-2	CSARPGGGGYTF
TRBV7-2	TRBJ2-6	CASMRGSGANVLTF
TRBV27	TRBJ2-1	CASSLFGELSYNEQFF
TRBV7-3	TRBJ2-6	CASSRGGSGANVLTF
TRBV5-1	TRBJ1-1	CASTELGNTEAFF
TRBV20-1	TRBJ2-1	CSAGSYTGSKNEQFF
TRBV6-5	TRBJ2-7	CASSYSSGGNEQYF
TRBV6-1	TRBJ2-7	CASRKDKISSYEQYF
TRBV10-3	TRBJ2-2	CATGIRDYAGELFF
TRBV18	TRBJ2-7	CASSPFGRQGNYEQYF
TRBV20-1	TRBJ2-1	CSASTGGPFFEQFF
TRBV11-3	TRBJ2-7	CASSPRTSGSRMHEQYF
TRBV10-3	TRBJ2-5	CAISDFATSGKETQYF
TRBV10-3	TRBJ1-5	CATSFDRAPNQPQHF
TRBV6-5	TRBJ2-7	CASSYLGDSGNVRYEQYF
TRBV20-1	TRBJ1-5	CSAGTGLGNQPQHF
TRBV7-2	TRBJ2-7	CASSLGIVREQYF
TRBV5-5	TRBJ1-2	CASSSSRFKEAVENTF
TRBV10-3	TRBJ2-3	CAISGWRGRTDTQYF
TRBV7-3	TRBJ2-4	CASSTNGTPVAKNIQYF